These 29 T cell receptor beta chains were all obtained from the same sample, sequenced in a study of response to subunit inactivated influenza vaccine. One entry per CDR3 protein, called by TCRdb with MiXCR from the RT-PCR reads. The sample yields some 550,000 distinct CDR3 sequences, 20% to 25% seen once. These data were likewise used in another study, on T cells expressing NK-cell markers. From that second work: It was by 5'RACE template switching with UMIs that TCR beta cDNA was made.

Source: CD4+ T cells sorted from PBMCs, taken approximately 13 days after vaccination. Every receptor here comes from a man between 45 and 60 years old who received an inactivated influenza vaccine.

This clonotype was seen more than once but under ten times. The chain is built from TRBV10-3 and TRBJ2-3, with 7 bases aligning to TRBD2. J was trimmed by 2 bases and V by 7 bases; bases with no gene match: 12. Germline V gene data show CDR1 as ENHRY and CDR2 as SYGVKD. The CDR3 has 16 residues. The CDR3 DNA is TGTGCCATCAAAGAGTCCCAGCGGGACCCCACAGATACGCAGTATTTT. This codes for CAIKESQRDPTDTQYF.

The gene calls are TRBV28 and TRBJ2-7; TRBD1 aligns across 8 bases. Germline V lookup: CDR1 MDHEN, CDR2 SYDVKM. The CDR3 sequence is 14 residues long. Germline trimming cut 7 bases from V and 3 bases from J; bases unmatched to any gene: 8. CDR3 sequence: CASTPGQVNYEQYF. CDR3 nucleotides: TGTGCCAGCACCCCGGGACAGGTGAACTACGAGCAGTACTTC. The complete variable domain, with remaining parts taken from reference TRBV28 and TRBJ2-7, reads DVKVTQSSRYLVKRTGEKVFLECVQDMDHENMFWYRQDPGLGLRLIYFSYDVKMKEKGDIPEGYSVSREKKERFSLILESASTNQTSMYLCASTPGQVNYEQYFGPGTRLTVT.

Only a few counts were recorded for this clonotype. The rearrangement links TRBV7-9 to TRBJ2-7, with 8 nucleotides matching TRBD1. CDR3 length: 15 amino acids. Germline V gene sequence: CDR1 SEHNR, CDR2 FQNEAQ (reference sequence). V dropped 5 bases and J dropped 0; count of bases not matched to a gene: 6. The CDR3 DNA is TGTGCCAGCAGCATTGGACAGGGACCCTCCTACGAGCAGTACTTC. Protein product: CASSIGQGPSYEQYF.

This clonotype was observed many times. The chain has TRBV3-1 and TRBJ1-1; the D gene is possibly TRBD1 (5 bases). CDR1 is LGHDT, CDR2 YNNKEL, per germline (reference sequence). The CDR3 spans 14 residues. V was pared by 3 bases and J by 1 base, with 9 bases between. The CDR3 nucleotides read TGTGCCAGCAGCCAGCTCGGGGGGAACACTGAAGCTTTCTTT. Protein: CASSQLGGNTEAFF.

This rearrangement joins TRBV15 to TRBJ2-1; 8 bases map to TRBD1. This CDR3 contains 16 residues. The ends lost 1 base at V and 8 bases at J; junction bases unmatched: 10. Germline-derived CDR1 and CDR2 are LNHNV and YYDKDF (reference sequence). The CDR3 region is CATSRGVYRGSDEQFF. The CDR3 DNA reads as TGTGCCACCAGCAGAGGGGTTTACAGGGGGAGCGATGAGCAGTTCTTC.

The rearrangement joins TRBV7-2 to TRBJ2-7; D ambiguous. CDR3 length equals 14 residues. The germline V and J ends were trimmed by 9 bases and 1 base, with 16 bases remaining between them. Germline loops: CDR1 SGHTA, CDR2 FQGNSA. Here the CDR3 DNA reads TGTGCCAGTTTATTGGCCTTGGGGTCCTACGAGCAGTACTTC. This translates into CASLLALGSYEQYF.

This clonotype turned up a few times. This chain uses TRBV5-1 with TRBJ2-1; D is perhaps TRBD1 (5 bases). Per germline, CDR1 SGHRS and CDR2 YFSETQ. The ends were cut back, 2 bases at V and 5 bases at J, with 8 bases in the middle. The CDR3 is 13 amino acids. This CDR3 reads CASSLGDNNEQFF. CDR3 coding DNA: TGCGCCAGCAGCTTAGGGGATAACAATGAGCAGTTCTTC.

The rearrangement joins TRBV5-1 to TRBJ1-1; D call uncertain. The germline CDR1 and CDR2 sequences are SGHRS and YFSETQ. The CDR3 runs 14 residues. Trimming left V 0 bases short and J 6 bases short, with 12 bases between. CDR3 region: CASSLDQATPEAFF. In DNA form, the CDR3 reads TGCGCCAGCAGCTTGGATCAGGCTACCCCTGAAGCTTTCTTT.

This clonotype was counted only a few times. The chain employs TRBV4-2 and TRBJ2-3; 9 bases fit TRBD1. The CDR3 loop spans 18 amino acids. Germline values: CDR1 LGHNA, CDR2 YNFKEQ. After removal of 0 bases from V and 3 bases from J, the junction contained 10 bases not matched to a gene. The CDR3 coding sequence is TGTGCCAGCAGCCAAGATGGCAACCGGGACAGGGAGACAGATACGCAGTATTTT. Protein: CASSQDGNRDRETDTQYF.

This clonotype showed up just a few times. This chain connects TRBV29-1 to TRBJ2-3; possibly TRBD1 for D (5 bases). The CDR3 sequence is 13 residues long. V was clipped by 3 bases and J by 3 bases, with 10 bases between them. Per the germline V gene, CDR1 is SQVTM and CDR2 is ANQGSEA. For the CDR3, the DNA is TGCAGCGTTGAGGGGCGGATGACAGATACGCAGTATTTT. Translated, it gives CSVEGRMTDTQYF.

Only a few counts were recorded for this clonotype. V gene TRBV11-3 combines with J gene TRBJ2-3; D not resolved. CDR1 and CDR2 (germline): SGHNT, YENEEA. Trimming took 3 bases from V and 6 from J, leaving 10 bases between them. This CDR3 contains 13 residues. CDR3 sequence (DNA): TGTGCCAGCAGCTTCGGTCCCAGGGATACGCAGTATTTT. As protein: CASSFGPRDTQYF.

This clonotype has a count of ten or more. The chain has TRBV7-2 and TRBJ2-5; 10 positions agree with TRBD2. The J segment lost 4 bases and the V segment lost 6 bases, leaving 8 bases of the junction unmatched. CDR3 length equals 15 residues. The germline V gene encodes CDR1 SGHTA and CDR2 FQGNSA. The DNA of the CDR3 is TGTGCCAGCAGACTACCGGGACTAGCGACAGAGACCCAGTACTTC. Its protein product is CASRLPGLATETQYF. The full variable domain, rest sourced from reference TRBV7-2 and TRBJ2-5, is GAGVSQSPSNKVTEKGKDVELRCDPISGHTALYWYRQSLGQGLEFLIYFQGNSAPDKSGLPSDRFSAERTGGSVSTLTIQRTQQEDSAVYLCASRLPGLATETQYFGPGTRLLVL.

The chain has TRBV3-1 and TRBJ2-3; 12 bases are shared with TRBD2. The CDR3 consists of 19 residues. The germline V gene has CDR1 LGHDT and CDR2 YNNKEL (reference sequence). The V gene end was trimmed by 0 bases and the J gene end by 2 bases; junction bases not matched to a gene: 9. The CDR3 sequence: CASSQDLASGRGDTDTQYF. The CDR3 region has the DNA TGTGCCAGCAGCCAAGATCTCGCTAGCGGGAGGGGAGACACAGATACGCAGTATTTT.

CDR3 residues: CASSTQGTSRTNTEAFF. CDR3 coding DNA: TGTGCCAGCAGCACACAGGGGACTTCCCGAACGAATACTGAAGCTTTCTTT. The chain couples TRBV6-2 or TRBV6-3 to TRBJ1-1, with TRBD1 matching 7 bases. This CDR3 comprises 17 residues. V dropped 6 bases and J dropped 5; count of bases not matched to a gene: 18. Germline V gives CDR1 MNHEY, CDR2 SVGEGT.

The chain carries TRBV5-1 and TRBJ2-7; 11 bases fit TRBD1. The CDR3 sequence is 15 residues long. Looked up from germline, CDR1 is SGHRS and CDR2 is YFSETQ. The V and J ends lost 5 bases and 10 bases, in that order; junction bases with no gene match: 14. The CDR3 DNA sequence: TGCGCCAGCAGGAAAATACCGGGACAGGGGGGGTACCAGTACTTC. It yields the protein CASRKIPGQGGYQYF.

The sample holds a few counts of this clonotype. V gene TRBV7-9 combines with J gene TRBJ1-1, with no clear D. Germline lookup yields CDR1 SEHNR and CDR2 FQNEAQ (reference sequence). The germline V and J ends were trimmed by 4 bases and 3 bases, with 15 bases remaining between them. The CDR3 is 15 amino acids. The CDR3 spells CASSSKPLSYTEAFF. CDR3 nucleotides: TGTGCCAGCAGCTCCAAGCCTCTCTCCTACACTGAAGCTTTCTTT.

This clonotype appeared once. The CDR3 is CASSQVGRRADTQYF. DNA of the CDR3: TGTGCCAGCAGCCAAGTTGGACGACGCGCAGATACGCAGTATTTT. V is TRBV14 and J is TRBJ2-3; the D is unclear. The CDR3 contains 15 residues. CDR1 is SGHDN and CDR2 is FVKESK in the germline V gene. The ends were cut back, 1 base at V and 4 bases at J, with 12 bases in the middle.

This clonotype occurred a few times. The rearrangement uses TRBV30 and TRBJ2-1, with 12 bases identical to TRBD2. This CDR3 is 14 amino acids long. Per the germline V gene, CDR1 is GTSNPN and CDR2 is SVGIG (reference sequence). V shed 0 bases, J shed 10 bases, and the junction held 4 bases outside the gene matches. CDR3 in amino acids: CAWSVSSGRVEQFF. The CDR3 nucleotides read TGTGCCTGGAGTGTGTCTAGCGGGAGGGTGGAGCAGTTCTTC.

The gene calls are TRBV5-1 and TRBJ2-7; possible D gene TRBD1, 5 bases. The CDR3 covers 14 residues. Trimming shortened V by 1 base and J by 4 bases, and 12 bases separated the two germline ends. The germline CDR1 and CDR2 sequences are SGHRS and YFSETQ. For the CDR3, the DNA is TGCGCCAGCAGCTTGAAGGGGCGAGTATACGAGCAGTACTTC. Translating it yields CASSLKGRVYEQYF.

This chain connects TRBV14 to TRBJ1-1; weak D call: TRBD1 (5 bases). Germline V CDR1 and CDR2: SGHDN, FVKESK. The CDR3 runs 15 residues. V lost 1 base and J lost 4, with 13 bases in between. The CDR3 nucleotides read TGTGCCAGCAGCCAAGTAAGGGGTATGGGCACTGAAGCTTTCTTT. It specifies CASSQVRGMGTEAFF.

This clonotype turned up a few times. V and J are TRBV12-3 or TRBV12-4 and TRBJ2-5, with 16 bases aligning to TRBD2. V lost 6 bases and J lost 5; bases outside the gene matches: 3. This CDR3 comprises 15 residues. The chain's CDR3 is CASRKGLAGGETQYF. CDR3 coding DNA: TGTGCCAGCAGAAAGGGACTAGCGGGAGGGGAGACCCAGTACTTC.

This rearrangement joins TRBV14 to TRBJ1-6; D is unresolved. The CDR3 has 14 residues. V gave up 4 bases and J gave up 8 bases, with 12 bases separating them. Germline V CDR1 and CDR2: SGHDN, FVKESK. CDR3 DNA: TGTGCCAGCAGCCTATCACCGGTCCATTCACCCCTCCACTTT. Translation gives CASSLSPVHSPLHF.

J is TRBJ2-7 and V is TRBV20-1; TRBD2 is a possible D gene (5 bases). This CDR3 spans 14 amino acids. The germline gives CDR1 DFQATT, CDR2 SNEGSKA (reference sequence). V lost 4 bases to trimming and J lost 4 bases, with 17 bases between them. The CDR3 nucleotides read TGCAGTGCTACCAAGGACCCCCTAGCATACGAGCAGTACTTC. Its translation: CSATKDPLAYEQYF.

The chain carries TRBV28 and TRBJ2-7, with 7 bases that match TRBD1. CDR1 and CDR2 (germline): MDHEN, SYDVKM. Germline trimming cut 4 bases from V and 5 bases from J; bases unmatched to any gene: 5. The CDR3 extends over 13 amino acids. The DNA for the CDR3 is TGTGCCAGCAGTTGGGGACAGATCAACGAGCAGTACTTC. It encodes CASSWGQINEQYF.

The rearrangement uses TRBV4-1 and TRBJ1-1, with TRBD1 matching 8 bases. Germline V gives CDR1 MGHRA, CDR2 YSYEKL. V gave up 0 bases and J gave up 10 bases; unmatched junction bases: 10. The CDR3 contains 15 residues. The chain's CDR3 is CASSQDKAGGVGAFF. The CDR3 DNA reads TGCGCCAGCAGCCAAGATAAGGCAGGGGGCGTCGGAGCTTTCTTT.

In this sample, this clonotype turned up once. The J gene is TRBJ1-1, the V gene TRBV29-1; tentative D call: TRBD1 (5 bases). The CDR3 covers 14 residues. CDR1 and CDR2 from the germline V gene are SQVTM and ANQGSEA. The ends were cut back, 7 bases at V and 3 bases at J, with 18 bases in the middle. The CDR3 loop reads CSGSTGLRDTEAFF. CDR3 nucleotide sequence: TGCAGCGGATCAACGGGGCTCCGGGACACTGAAGCTTTCTTT.

The chain links TRBV29-1 to TRBJ2-5, with 10 nucleotides matching TRBD2. Germline assignment: CDR1 SQVTM and CDR2 ANQGSEA. The CDR3 has 15 residues. Trimming removed 4 bases from V and 4 bases from J; junction bases left unmatched: 9. The CDR3 sequence: CSVVPLAGAGETQYF. CDR3 bases: TGCAGCGTTGTTCCTCTAGCGGGAGCGGGAGAGACCCAGTACTTC.

The J gene is TRBJ2-5, the V gene TRBV27; D could derive from TRBD1 or TRBD2 (5 bases each). This CDR3 contains 15 residues. Germline V lookup: CDR1 MNHEY, CDR2 SMNVEV (reference sequence). With 4 bases removed from V and 7 bases from J, the gap between germline ends came to 19 bases. The CDR3 protein is CASSSHGDPRGTQYF. CDR3 bases: TGTGCCAGCAGTTCTCATGGGGACCCCCGTGGGACCCAGTACTTC.

The chain combines TRBV2 with TRBJ2-1, with TRBD1 matching 7 bases. V was pared by 5 bases and J by 4 bases, with 5 bases of the junction left unmatched. The CDR3 extends over 14 amino acids. CDR1 is SNHLY and CDR2 is FYNNEI in the germline V gene. CDR3 nucleotide sequence: TGTGCCAGCAGTATAAACAGGGGATACAATGAGCAGTTCTTC. It encodes CASSINRGYNEQFF.